The TCR beta chain under discussion was sequenced for a study of cytotoxic CD8 clonotypes in ibrutinib-treated CLL. The authors obtained around 2 micrograms of genomic DNA from cryopreserved PBMCs for TCR beta libraries. V lost 1 base, J lost 2 bases, and 1 base stayed unmatched. CDR1 is MGHRA, CDR2 YSYEKL, per germline. The CDR3 spans 15 residues. Using immunoSEQ multiplex PCR, the repertoire was profiled, and TCRdb retains in-frame clones only, with some absent. The data show around 250,000 clones, 70% seen once. The chain couples TRBV4-1 to TRBJ2-7; 11 bases map to TRBD2. The sample in question was PBMCs, obtained after 24 months of ibrutinib treatment. The sequence was collected from a human donor with chronic lymphocytic leukemia. The CDR3 DNA reads TGCGCCAGCAGCCAAGGACTAGCGGGAACCTACGAGCAGTACTTC. Protein product: CASSQGLAGTYEQYF.